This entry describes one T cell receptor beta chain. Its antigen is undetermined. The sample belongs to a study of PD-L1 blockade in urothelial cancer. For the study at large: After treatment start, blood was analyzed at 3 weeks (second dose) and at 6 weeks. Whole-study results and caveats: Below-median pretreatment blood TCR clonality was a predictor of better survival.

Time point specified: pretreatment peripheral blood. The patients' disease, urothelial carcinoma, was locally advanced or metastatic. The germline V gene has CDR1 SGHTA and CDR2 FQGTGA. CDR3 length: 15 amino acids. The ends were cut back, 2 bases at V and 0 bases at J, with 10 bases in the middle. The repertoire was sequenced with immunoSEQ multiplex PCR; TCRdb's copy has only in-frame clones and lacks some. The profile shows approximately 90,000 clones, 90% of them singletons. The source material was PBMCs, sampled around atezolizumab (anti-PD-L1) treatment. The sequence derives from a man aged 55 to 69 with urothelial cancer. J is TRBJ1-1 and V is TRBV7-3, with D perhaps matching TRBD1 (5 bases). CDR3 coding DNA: TGTGCCAGCAGCTTAGTCGCAGGGATGAACACTGAAGCTTTCTTT. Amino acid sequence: CASSLVAGMNTEAFF.